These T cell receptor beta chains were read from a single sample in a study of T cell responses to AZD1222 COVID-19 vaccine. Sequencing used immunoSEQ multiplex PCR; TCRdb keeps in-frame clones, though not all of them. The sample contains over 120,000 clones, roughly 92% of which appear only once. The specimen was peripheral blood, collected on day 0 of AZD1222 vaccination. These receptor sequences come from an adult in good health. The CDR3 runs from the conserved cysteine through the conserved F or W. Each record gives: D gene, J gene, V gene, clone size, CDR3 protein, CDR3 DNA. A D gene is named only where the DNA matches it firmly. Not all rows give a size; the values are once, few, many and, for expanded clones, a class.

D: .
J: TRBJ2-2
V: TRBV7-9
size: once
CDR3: CASNIPSTGELFF
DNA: TGTGCCAGCAATATACCCTCCACCGGGGAGCTGTTTTTT

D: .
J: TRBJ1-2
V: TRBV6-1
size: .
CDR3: CASSERYGDGYTF
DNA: TGTGCCAGCAGTGAAAGATATGGAGATGGCTACACCTTC

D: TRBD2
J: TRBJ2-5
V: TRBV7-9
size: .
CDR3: CASSSGAGGKPTRETQYF
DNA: TGTGCCAGCAGCTCGGGCGCGGGAGGAAAGCCTACGCGGGAGACCCAGTACTTC

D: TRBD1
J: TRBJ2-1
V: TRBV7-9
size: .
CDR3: CASSSPLAPGTGRLNEQFF
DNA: TGTGCCAGCAGCTCCCCCCTAGCCCCCGGGACAGGGAGGTTAAATGAGCAGTTCTTC

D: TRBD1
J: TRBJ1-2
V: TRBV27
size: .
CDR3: CASSLSPLDRDGYTF
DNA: TGTGCCAGCAGTTTGTCGCCACTAGACAGGGATGGCTACACCTTC

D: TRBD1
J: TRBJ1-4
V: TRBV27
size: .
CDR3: CASSFLPGQANEKLFF
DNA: TGTGCCAGCAGTTTTCTGCCGGGACAGGCTAATGAAAAACTGTTTTTT

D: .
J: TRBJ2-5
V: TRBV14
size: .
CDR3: CASSAGETQYF
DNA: TGTGCCAGCAGCGCCGGGGAGACCCAGTACTTC

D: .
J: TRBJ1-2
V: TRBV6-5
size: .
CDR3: CASSYSIGRSYYGYTF
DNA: TGTGCCAGCAGTTACTCGATCGGCAGGAGCTACTATGGCTACACCTTC

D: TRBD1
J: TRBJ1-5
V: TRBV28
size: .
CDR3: CASSLTGRGDQPQHF
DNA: TGTGCCAGCAGTCTGACAGGGAGGGGAGATCAGCCCCAGCATTTT

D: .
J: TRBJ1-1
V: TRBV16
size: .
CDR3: CASSQSGGGTEAFF
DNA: TGTGCCAGCAGCCAATCGGGAGGGGGCACTGAAGCTTTCTTT

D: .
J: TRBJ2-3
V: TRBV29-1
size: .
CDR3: CSVEYTEKGIGWDTQYF
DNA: TGCAGCGTTGAGTATACAGAAAAAGGCATTGGATGGGATACGCAGTATTTT

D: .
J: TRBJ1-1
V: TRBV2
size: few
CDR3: CASSEEQGWTEAFF
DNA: TGTGCCAGCAGTGAGGAACAGGGCTGGACTGAAGCTTTCTTT

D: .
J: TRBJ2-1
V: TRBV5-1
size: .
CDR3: CASSLFSSGSYNEQFF
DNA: TGCGCCAGCAGCTTGTTCTCCTCCGGCTCCTACAATGAGCAGTTCTTC

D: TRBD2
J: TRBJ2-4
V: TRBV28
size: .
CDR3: CASSLTSGSLGNIQYF
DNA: TGTGCCAGCAGTCTTACTAGCGGGAGCTTGGGAAACATTCAGTACTTC

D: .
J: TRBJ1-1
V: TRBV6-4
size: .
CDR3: CALRGGRTEAFF
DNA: TGTGCCCTGCGTGGGGGGAGGACTGAAGCTTTCTTT

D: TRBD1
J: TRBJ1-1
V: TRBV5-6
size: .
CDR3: CASSAGTGEAFF
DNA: TGTGCCAGCAGCGCCGGGACAGGGGAAGCTTTCTTT

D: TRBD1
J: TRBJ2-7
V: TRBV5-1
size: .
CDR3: CASSARQGNYEQYF
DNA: TGCGCCAGCAGCGCCCGACAGGGAAACTACGAGCAGTACTTC

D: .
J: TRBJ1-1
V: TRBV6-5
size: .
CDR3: CASSIGVLNTEAFF
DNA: TGTGCCAGCAGTATAGGGGTCCTGAACACTGAAGCTTTCTTT

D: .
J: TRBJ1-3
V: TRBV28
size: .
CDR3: CASSLLQGNTIYF
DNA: TGTGCCAGCAGTTTGCTACAGGGAAACACCATATATTTT

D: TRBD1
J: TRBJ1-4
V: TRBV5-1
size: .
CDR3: CASSLVSGGRSTNEKLFF
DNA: TGCGCCAGCAGCTTGGTCTCAGGGGGCCGGAGTACTAATGAAAAACTGTTTTTT

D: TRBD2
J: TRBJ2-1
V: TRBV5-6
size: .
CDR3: CASSTSGGIDEQFF
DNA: TGTGCCAGCAGCACTAGCGGGGGAATAGATGAGCAGTTCTTC

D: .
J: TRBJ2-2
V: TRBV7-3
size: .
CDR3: CASSRQATNTGELFF
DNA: TGTGCCAGCTCCAGACAGGCGACGAACACCGGGGAGCTGTTTTTT

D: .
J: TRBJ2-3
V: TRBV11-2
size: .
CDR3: CASRGLRRAVDTQYF
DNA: TGTGCCAGCAGGGGACTCCGAAGAGCGGTAGATACGCAGTATTTT

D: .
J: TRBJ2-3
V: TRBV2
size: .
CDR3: CAIGTVSTDTQYF
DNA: TGTGCCATCGGGACGGTCAGCACAGATACGCAGTATTTT

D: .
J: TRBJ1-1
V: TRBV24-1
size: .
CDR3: CATSRGMNTEAFF
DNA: TGTGCCACCAGTAGAGGAATGAACACTGAAGCTTTCTTT

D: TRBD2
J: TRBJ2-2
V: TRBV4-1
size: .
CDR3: CASSQKWRTSGSGIGGELFF
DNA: TGCGCCAGCAGCCAGAAATGGCGGACTAGCGGGAGTGGAATTGGCGGGGAGCTGTTTTTT

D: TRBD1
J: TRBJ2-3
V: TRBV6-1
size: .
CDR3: CASSEVTGGPDTQYF
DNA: TGTGCCAGCAGTGAAGTGACAGGGGGCCCAGATACGCAGTATTTT

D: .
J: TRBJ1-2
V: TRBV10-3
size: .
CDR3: CAIRASRLAGSVDGYTF
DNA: TGTGCCATCAGAGCGAGTAGGTTAGCAGGGTCGGTAGATGGCTACACCTTC

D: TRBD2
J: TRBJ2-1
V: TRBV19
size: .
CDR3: CASSIRTSGRNEQFF
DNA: TGTGCCAGTAGTATCAGGACTAGCGGGAGGAATGAGCAGTTCTTC

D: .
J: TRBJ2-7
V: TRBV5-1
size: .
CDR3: CASSLFTADEQYF
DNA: TGCGCCAGCAGCTTGTTTACAGCCGACGAGCAGTACTTC

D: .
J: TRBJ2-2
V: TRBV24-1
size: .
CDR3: CATSETTETGELFF
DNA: TGTGCCACCAGTGAGACCACAGAGACCGGGGAGCTGTTTTTT

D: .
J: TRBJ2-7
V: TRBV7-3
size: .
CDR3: CASSQGASVTYEQYF
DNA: TGTGCCAGCAGCCAAGGGGCTAGCGTGACCTACGAGCAGTACTTC

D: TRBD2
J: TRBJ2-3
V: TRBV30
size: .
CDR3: CAWGDLAGNTDTQYF
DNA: TGTGCCTGGGGTGACTTAGCGGGGAACACAGATACGCAGTATTTT

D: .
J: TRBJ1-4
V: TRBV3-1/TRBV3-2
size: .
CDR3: CASSQAHDLNEKLFF
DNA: TGTGCCAGCAGCCAAGCTCATGACCTGAATGAAAAACTGTTTTTT

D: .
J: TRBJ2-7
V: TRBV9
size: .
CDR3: CASSLGPQTYEQYF
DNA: TGTGCCAGCAGCCTTGGACCCCAAACCTACGAGCAGTACTTC

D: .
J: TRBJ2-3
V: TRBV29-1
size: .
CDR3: CSVEARPSTDTQYF
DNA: TGCAGCGTTGAAGCCAGGCCGAGCACAGATACGCAGTATTTT

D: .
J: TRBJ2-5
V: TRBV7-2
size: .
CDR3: CASSPLGSWETQYF
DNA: TGTGCCAGCAGCCCTCTTGGGAGTTGGGAGACCCAGTACTTC

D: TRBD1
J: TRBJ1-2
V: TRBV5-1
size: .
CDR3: CASSKGTEYYGYTF
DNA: TGCGCCAGCAGCAAGGGGACAGAATACTATGGCTACACCTTC

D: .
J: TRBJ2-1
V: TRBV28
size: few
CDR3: CASSRRGREWNEQFF
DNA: TGTGCCAGCAGTCGGCGGGGGCGGGAGTGGAATGAGCAGTTCTTC

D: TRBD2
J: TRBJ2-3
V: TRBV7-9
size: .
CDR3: CASSLRGLAVGAQYF
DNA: TGTGCCAGCAGTTTAAGGGGACTAGCGGTCGGGGCGCAGTATTTT